This TCR beta chain was captured by sequencing in a study of T cell changes during pregnancy in multiple sclerosis. CDR3 length: 15 amino acids. CDR1 LNHNV and CDR2 YYDKDF come from the germline V gene (reference sequence). Trimming left V 0 bases short and J 7 bases short, with 12 bases between. The repertoire was sequenced with immunoSEQ multiplex PCR; TCRdb's copy has only in-frame clones and lacks some. Altogether 70,000 to 90,000 clones are present, approximately 92% being singletons, with the ten largest covering roughly 1%. The TCR comes from a female donor with multiple sclerosis, enrolled in a pregnancy study. The material was peripheral blood, obtained in the first trimester of pregnancy. The J gene is TRBJ2-2, the V gene TRBV15; D is uncertain. CDR3 nucleotide sequence: TGTGCCACCAGCAGAGATGAGCCCCCGGGCGGGGAGCTGTTTTTT. Translating gives CATSRDEPPGGELFF.